These 21 T cell receptor beta chains were all obtained from the same sample, sequenced in a study of OX40 agonist ivuxolimab in advanced cancers. Here immunoSEQ multiplex PCR was the method, and the copy in TCRdb shows in-frame clones only, minus some. The sample lists some 41,000 clones, approximately 88% occurring once. The source was CD4+ or CD8+ T cells sorted from blood, collected in a trial of the OX40 agonist ivuxolimab. Receptor source: an adult with an advanced solid tumor such as melanoma, head and neck, liver or kidney cancer.

The V gene is TRBV5-5, the J gene TRBJ2-1; D is ambiguous. Germline CDR1 is SGHKS and CDR2 is YYEKEE (reference sequence). CDR3 length: 13 residues. The V gene lost 0 bases and the J gene lost 3 bases, with 4 bases spanning the gap. CDR3 in amino acids: CASSLEHYNEQFF. CDR3 DNA: TGTGCCAGCAGCTTGGAGCACTACAATGAGCAGTTCTTC. The complete variable domain, with remaining parts taken from reference TRBV5-5 and TRBJ2-1, reads DAGVTQSPTHLIKTRGQQVTLRCSPISGHKSVSWYQQVLGQGPQFIFQYYEKEERGRGNFPDRFSARQFPNYSSELNVNALLLGDSALYLCASSLEHYNEQFFGPGTRLTVL.

This clone has just a few counts. The V and J genes are TRBV19 and TRBJ2-5; 10 bases align to TRBD1. Looked up from germline, CDR1 is LNHDA and CDR2 is SQIVND (reference sequence). Unmatched junction bases numbered 15, after V lost 4 bases and J lost 7 bases. This CDR3 has 17 residues. Here the CDR3 DNA reads TGTGCCAGTAGTACCTCGTACTTCGGGACAGGGGATCGGACCCAGTACTTC. Its protein is CASSTSYFGTGDRTQYF.

CDR3 nucleotide sequence: TGCAGCGTTGTGGGGACAGGGGGTAAGCTGGACGAGCAGTACTTC. Amino acid sequence: CSVVGTGGKLDEQYF. This chain joins TRBV29-1 and TRBJ2-7; 11 bases are a match to TRBD1. The CDR3 spans 15 residues. V was pared by 4 bases and J by 5 bases, with 10 bases of the junction left unmatched. Germline CDR1 reads SQVTM; CDR2 reads ANQGSEA.

This sequence joins TRBV27 and TRBJ1-4; TRBD1 matches 7 bases. The germline CDR1 and CDR2 sequences are MNHEY and SMNVEV (reference sequence). The V segment lost 5 bases and the J segment 3 bases; nucleotides outside the gene matches: 3. CDR3 size: 14 residues. The CDR3 loop reads CASSLGTANEKLFF. CDR3 sequence (DNA): TGTGCCAGCAGTCTCGGGACAGCTAATGAAAAACTGTTTTTT.

The rearrangement joins TRBV7-6 to TRBJ2-4; maybe TRBD2 (5 bases). The germline V gene has CDR1 SGHVS and CDR2 FNYEAQ. The length of the CDR3 is 16 residues. The germline V and J ends were trimmed by 4 bases and 0 bases, with 13 bases remaining between them. The CDR3 spells CASSYYGILAKNIQYF. DNA for the CDR3: TGTGCCAGCAGCTATTACGGGATCCTAGCCAAAAACATTCAGTACTTC.

The chain uses TRBV6-1 and TRBJ2-5; D may correspond to TRBD1 or TRBD2 (5 bases each). The germline gives CDR1 MNHNS, CDR2 SASEGT. Trimming pared 6 bases from V and 0 bases from J, leaving 8 bases between. CDR3 length equals 13 residues. CDR3 sequence (DNA): TGTGCCAGCAGCCGGGACCACCAAGAGACCCAGTACTTC. Translated, it gives CASSRDHQETQYF.

The J gene is TRBJ1-6, the V gene TRBV5-6; 8 positions match TRBD1. After removal of 5 bases from V and 0 bases from J, the junction contained 7 bases not matched to a gene. The CDR3 spans 17 residues. Germline CDR1 SGHDT, CDR2 YYEEEE. The CDR3 is CASSGDRLSSYNSPLHF. CDR3 nucleotides: TGTGCCAGCAGTGGGGACAGGTTAAGCTCCTATAATTCACCCCTCCACTTT.

The chain uses TRBV7-2 and TRBJ2-3; D remains ambiguous. Germline assignment: CDR1 SGHTA and CDR2 FQGNSA. V lost 5 bases and J 6 bases, leaving 12 bases between the germline ends. The CDR3 is made up of 13 amino acids. In DNA form, the CDR3 reads TGTGCCAGCAGCGATCAATTACGGGATACGCAGTATTTT. Translated, it gives CASSDQLRDTQYF.

This clone was observed once. The chain recombines TRBV7-2 with TRBJ1-2, with 7 bases fitting TRBD1. CDR3 length: 13 amino acids. The trim removed 3 bases at V and 8 bases at J, leaving 6 bases unmatched. Germline V gene data show CDR1 as SGHTA and CDR2 as FQGNSA. CDR3 in DNA: TGTGCCAGCAGCTTTACAGGGGCGGAAGGCTACACCTTC. Its translation is CASSFTGAEGYTF.

This rearrangement joins TRBV2 to TRBJ2-1, with unresolved D. CDR1 and CDR2 (germline): SNHLY, FYNNEI. V was cut by 8 bases and J by 9 bases, with 14 bases left in between. The CDR3 loop spans 12 amino acids. The CDR3 region has the DNA TGTGCCAGCGCCCTAATAGCCGGTGAGCAGTTCTTC. Its protein is CASALIAGEQFF.

This chain uses TRBV11-2 with TRBJ1-6; no reliable D call. Germline CDR1 reads SGHAT; CDR2 reads FQNNGV. Trimming shortened V by 2 bases and J by 13 bases, and 15 bases separated the two germline ends. The CDR3 runs 14 residues. The CDR3 region is CASSLQPGLLPLHF. CDR3 sequence (DNA): TGTGCCAGCAGCTTACAGCCAGGACTACTGCCCCTCCACTTT.

This sequence joins TRBV2 and TRBJ2-5; no clear D. The V end was cut by 4 bases, the J end by 6 bases, with 6 bases between. The germline CDR1 and CDR2 sequences are SNHLY and FYNNEI. The CDR3 contains 11 residues. In DNA form, the CDR3 reads TGTGCCAGCAGTGGTACTCAGACCCAGTACTTC. Protein product: CASSGTQTQYF.

V and J are TRBV7-2 and TRBJ1-5; no clear D. Germline V gene data show CDR1 as SGHTA and CDR2 as FQGNSA. The V and J ends lost 2 bases and 1 base respectively, with 9 bases between them. The CDR3 consists of 15 residues. This CDR3 reads CASSLSGGSNQPQHF. The CDR3 DNA reads as TGTGCCAGCAGCTTATCGGGCGGGAGCAATCAGCCCCAGCATTTT.

This sequence joins TRBV6-1 and TRBJ1-5, with a tentative D call TRBD1 (5 bases). Germline CDR1 MNHNS, CDR2 SASEGT. This CDR3 has 13 amino acids. The V end was cut by 7 bases, the J end by 7 bases, with 14 bases between. The CDR3, as DNA: TGTGCCAGCACCCTCGGGGGGGGACAGCCCCAGCATTTT. Amino acid sequence: CASTLGGGQPQHF.

The J gene is TRBJ1-6, the V gene TRBV5-8; maybe TRBD1 (5 bases). The germline V gene has CDR1 SGHTS and CDR2 YDEGEE. Trimming pared 2 bases from V and 2 bases from J, leaving 11 bases between. The CDR3 spans 16 residues. The CDR3 spells CASSFHPGPYNSPLHF. The CDR3 bases are TGTGCCAGCAGCTTCCACCCGGGACCCTATAATTCACCCCTCCACTTT.

The V gene is TRBV27, the J gene TRBJ2-7; the D gene is possibly TRBD1 (5 bases). Germline loops: CDR1 MNHEY, CDR2 SMNVEV (reference sequence). Deletions cut 6 bases from V and 3 bases from J, with 9 bases between. The CDR3 has 12 amino acids. This CDR3 reads CASSRRDYEQYF. In DNA form, the CDR3 reads TGTGCCAGCAGCCGCAGGGACTACGAGCAGTACTTC.

The chain has TRBV7-6 and TRBJ1-5; 9 positions match TRBD1. The CDR3 totals 18 residues. V lost 2 bases, J lost 6 bases, and 14 bases stayed unmatched. Looked up from germline, CDR1 is SGHVS and CDR2 is FNYEAQ. This CDR3 reads CASSLMSRDREGSQPQHF. The CDR3 DNA reads as TGTGCCAGCAGCTTAATGTCACGGGACAGGGAAGGGAGTCAGCCCCAGCATTTT.

The chain joins TRBV30 to TRBJ2-5, with 10 bases aligning to TRBD2. The germline CDR1 and CDR2 sequences are GTSNPN and SVGIG (reference sequence). The CDR3 covers 13 residues. V lost 5 bases to trimming and J lost 5 bases; unmatched junction nucleotides: 5. Here the CDR3 reads CAWQRGGGETQYF. The CDR3 coding sequence is TGTGCCTGGCAGCGGGGGGGAGGGGAGACCCAGTACTTC.

The chain uses TRBV19 and TRBJ1-2; 8 bases are shared with TRBD1. The V gene's germline CDR1 is LNHDA and CDR2 SQIVND (reference sequence). After removal of 5 bases from V and 10 bases from J, the junction contained 12 bases not matched to a gene. The CDR3 sequence is 14 residues long. Here the CDR3 DNA reads TGTGCCAGTAGTCCGCAGGGGGCAACGTTTGTCTACACCTTC. Translating it yields CASSPQGATFVYTF.

The sample holds one count of this clone. The V and J genes are TRBV27 and TRBJ1-3, with D hard to call. Germline V gene data show CDR1 as MNHEY and CDR2 as SMNVEV (reference sequence). There are 15 residues in the CDR3. V gave up 0 bases and J gave up 4 bases, with 10 bases separating them. In nucleotides, the CDR3 is TGTGCCAGCAGTTTATCGTCAGAGTCGGGAAACACCATATATTTT. Translation gives CASSLSSESGNTIYF.

The chain joins TRBV5-1 to TRBJ2-1; D is undetermined. The V gene lost 0 bases and the J gene lost 0 bases, with 4 bases spanning the gap. The CDR3 has 14 residues. The germline gives CDR1 SGHRS, CDR2 YFSETQ. The chain's CDR3 is CASSLVPSYNEQFF. CDR3 in DNA: TGCGCCAGCAGCTTGGTACCCTCCTACAATGAGCAGTTCTTC.